A single sample is the source of the 8 T cell receptor beta chains below, sequenced in a study of T cell responses to AZD1222 COVID-19 vaccine. Assay used: immunoSEQ multiplex PCR; TCRdb lists only in-frame clones, some missing. The sample consists of around 84,000 clones, 80% to 90% of them appearing once. The material sequenced was peripheral blood, taken 28 days after the second AZD1222 dose. The source of these receptors is an adult who received the AZD1222 COVID-19 vaccine.

The V call is TRBV10-2, the J call TRBJ1-5; no definite D call. The length of the CDR3 is 12 residues. Deletions cut 1 base from V and 9 bases from J, with 7 bases between. The germline CDR1 and CDR2 sequences are WSHSY and SAAADI. CDR3 in amino acids: CASSEFLGPQHF. CDR3 DNA: TGCGCCAGCAGTGAGTTCCTCGGGCCCCAGCATTTT.

This sequence joins TRBV19 and TRBJ1-2; weak D call: TRBD1 (6 bases). This CDR3 has 14 amino acids. V was clipped by 1 base and J by 9 bases, with 15 bases between them. The germline V gene encodes CDR1 LNHDA and CDR2 SQIVND (reference sequence). DNA for the CDR3: TGTGCCAGTAGTATAGCCGCGCAGGGGAAAAGCTACACCTTC. Protein sequence: CASSIAAQGKSYTF.

The rearrangement joins TRBV23-1 to TRBJ1-1; TRBD1 matches at 8 bases. Being an ORF, TRBV23-1 has a function that is uncertain. This CDR3 spans 17 amino acids. V was pared by 3 bases and J by 3 bases, with 12 bases of the junction left unmatched. DNA of the CDR3: TGCGCCAGCAGTCAGGGGGACAGGAGGCTGGTGTACACTGAAGCTTTCTTT. This encodes CASSQGDRRLVYTEAFF.

The V gene is TRBV28, the J gene TRBJ1-3; D may be TRBD1 (5 bases). Germline CDR1 MDHEN, CDR2 SYDVKM. This CDR3 region has 16 residues. V shed 6 bases and J shed 0 bases, with 15 bases lying between them. CDR3 bases: TGTGCCAGCAGAATAGCAGGGCAATCCTCTGGAAACACCATATATTTT. This translates into CASRIAGQSSGNTIYF.

A few counts support this clone. The chain has TRBV6-6 and TRBJ2-7; a weak D match, TRBD1 (6 bases). The CDR3 covers 12 residues. V lost 6 bases, J lost 2 bases, and 8 bases lay in between. Germline V gene data show CDR1 as MNHNY and CDR2 as SVGAGI (reference sequence). CDR3 protein: CASRQGPYEQYF. CDR3 DNA sequence: TGTGCCAGCAGACAGGGACCCTACGAGCAGTACTTC.

The count of this clone is one. CDR3 in amino acids: CASSTTGTGVYNEQFF. As DNA, the CDR3 is TGTGCCAGCAGTACAACCGGGACAGGGGTCTACAATGAGCAGTTCTTC. The chain links TRBV27 to TRBJ2-1; 10 positions match TRBD1. The CDR3 is 16 residues long. After removal of 5 bases from V and 3 bases from J, the junction contained 7 bases not matched to a gene. Germline loops: CDR1 MNHEY, CDR2 SMNVEV (reference sequence).

The chain carries TRBV30 and TRBJ1-1; D perhaps matches TRBD1 (5 bases). Trimming took off 2 bases at V and 11 bases at J, with 12 bases between the two ends. Germline CDR1 is GTSNPN and CDR2 is SVGIG (reference sequence). The CDR3 extends over 11 amino acids. The CDR3 DNA follows: TGTGCCTGGAGTTCGCAGGGTAAGGCTTTCTTT. Translation gives CAWSSQGKAFF.

The rearrangement uses TRBV2 and TRBJ2-3; tentatively, D is TRBD1 or TRBD2 (6 bases each). Trimming took off 8 bases at V and 6 bases at J, with 15 bases between the two ends. Looked up from germline, CDR1 is SNHLY and CDR2 is FYNNEI. The CDR3 has 13 residues. CDR3 nucleotides: TGTGCCAGCGGAATGGGGGGCAGGGATACGCAGTATTTT. This gives the protein CASGMGGRDTQYF.